This T cell receptor (beta chain) stems from a study of blood T cell repertoires in COVID-19. The wider study: In each case, the material was cDNA or gDNA derived from T cells, B-cell-depleted T cells, or PBMCs.

The table lists this clone with a count of one. How the authors handled the data: Scientists estimated how many nucleated cells there were by amplifying reference gene primers. The data were produced by immunoSEQ multiplex PCR, yet TCRdb's version contains in-frame clones alone and is incomplete. From that table come the V and J calls and clone size; the DNA was used to work out D and trimming. The table shows about 70,000 clones, with 82% occurring only once. Sequenced sample: peripheral blood. This sequence was found in a woman between 55 and 75 years old with acute or convalescent COVID-19.

CDR3 loop: CASSLVTVGLRNEKLFF. In nucleotides, the CDR3 is TGCGCCAGCAGCTTGGTTACGGTGGGGCTTCGTAATGAAAAACTGTTTTTT. The V and J genes are TRBV5-1 and TRBJ1-4; D is perhaps TRBD1 (5 bases). The CDR3 totals 17 residues. CDR1 and CDR2 from the germline V gene are SGHRS and YFSETQ. V was trimmed by 0 bases and J by 4 bases, leaving 16 bases between them. The whole variable domain, remainder taken from reference TRBV5-1 and TRBJ1-4, is KAGVTQTPRYLIKTRGQQVTLSCSPISGHRSVSWYQQTPGQGLQFLFEYFSETQRNKGNFPGRFSGRQFSNSRSEMNVSTLELGDSALYLCASSLVTVGLRNEKLFFGSGTQLSVL.